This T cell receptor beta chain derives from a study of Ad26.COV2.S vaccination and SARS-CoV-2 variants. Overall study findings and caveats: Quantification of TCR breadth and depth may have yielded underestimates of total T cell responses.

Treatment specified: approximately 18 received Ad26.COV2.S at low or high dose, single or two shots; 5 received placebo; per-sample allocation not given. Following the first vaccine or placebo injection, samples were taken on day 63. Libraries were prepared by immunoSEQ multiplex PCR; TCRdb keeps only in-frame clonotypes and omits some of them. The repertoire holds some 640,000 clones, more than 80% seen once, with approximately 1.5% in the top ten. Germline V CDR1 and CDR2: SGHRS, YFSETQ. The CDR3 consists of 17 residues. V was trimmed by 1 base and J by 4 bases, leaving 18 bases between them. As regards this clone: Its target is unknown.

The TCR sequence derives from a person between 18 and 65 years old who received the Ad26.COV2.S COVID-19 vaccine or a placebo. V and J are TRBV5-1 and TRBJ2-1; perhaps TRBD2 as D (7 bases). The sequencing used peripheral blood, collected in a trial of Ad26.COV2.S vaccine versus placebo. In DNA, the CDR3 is TGCGCCAGCAGCTTGTCGGGGAGGGGGGTCGGTTACAATGAGCAGTTCTTC. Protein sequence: CASSLSGRGVGYNEQFF.